The 15 T cell receptor beta chains reported below all come from one sample, sequenced in a study of radiotherapy plus CTLA-4 blockade in lung cancer. Generated by immunoSEQ multiplex PCR, the TCRdb table keeps only in-frame clones and is missing some. The sample has approximately 65,000 clones, 60% to 85% seen once. Sequences were derived from peripheral blood, sampled from a patient treated with radiotherapy plus ipilimumab. These TCRs come from a human donor with non-small cell lung cancer who had a complete response to radiotherapy plus ipilimumab.

The chain uses TRBV15 and TRBJ2-5, with D possibly being TRBD2 (5 bases). The V end lost 0 bases, the J end lost 0 bases, and 11 bases lay between the germline ends. Germline loops: CDR1 LNHNV, CDR2 YYDKDF (reference sequence). This CDR3 contains 16 residues. This CDR3 reads CATSRDLGSYQETQYF. The CDR3 region has the DNA TGTGCCACCAGCAGAGATTTAGGGAGTTACCAAGAGACCCAGTACTTC.

The table lists this clone with a few counts. This chain joins TRBV19 and TRBJ2-7; possible D gene TRBD1, 6 bases. The germline V gene has CDR1 LNHDA and CDR2 SQIVND (reference sequence). Trimming stripped 10 bases from V and 1 base from J, with 23 bases between. The CDR3 loop spans 16 amino acids. The CDR3 protein is CAKDRPPGHPSYEQYF. The CDR3, as DNA: TGTGCCAAAGACCGACCCCCGGGACACCCATCCTACGAGCAGTACTTC. The variable domain in full, with the rest retrieved from reference TRBV19 and TRBJ2-7, is DGGITQSPKYLFRKEGQNVTLSCEQNLNHDAMYWYRQDPGQGLRLIYYSQIVNDFQKGDIAEGYSVSREKKESFPLTVTSAQKNPTAFYLCAKDRPPGHPSYEQYFGPGTRLTVT.

This clone is categorized as medium-sized. The CDR3 spells CASSERGMNTEAFF. The CDR3 DNA is TGTGCCAGCTCCGAACGAGGGATGAACACTGAAGCTTTCTTT. V usage is TRBV6-4 and J usage is TRBJ1-1; D not certain. Germline V lookup: CDR1 MRHNA, CDR2 SNTAGT. This CDR3 has 14 residues. Trimming removed 8 bases at V and 0 bases at J, with 13 bases between.

This chain joins TRBV7-9 and TRBJ2-1, with D possibly being TRBD2 (5 bases). The CDR3 consists of 14 residues. CDR1 is SEHNR and CDR2 is FQNEAQ in the germline V gene (reference sequence). Trimming pared 3 bases from V and 6 bases from J, leaving 12 bases between. CDR3 sequence (DNA): TGTGCCAGCAGCTTTGAGGGTTACTCCAATGAGCAGTTCTTC. Its protein product is CASSFEGYSNEQFF.

This clone was counted once. The chain is built from TRBV6-1 and TRBJ2-1, with 8 bases that match TRBD2. V trimming: 4 bases; J trimming: 2 bases; junction bases outside the gene matches: 1. The germline V gene encodes CDR1 MNHNS and CDR2 SASEGT. The CDR3 is 14 amino acids. The CDR3 nucleotides read TGTGCCAGCAGTGGAGCGGGGGCCTACAATGAGCAGTTCTTC. Protein sequence: CASSGAGAYNEQFF.

This clone was detected a few times. The chain carries TRBV6-1 and TRBJ2-7, with TRBD2 matching 12 bases. V trimming: 3 bases; J trimming: 6 bases; junction bases outside the gene matches: 6. Looked up from germline, CDR1 is MNHNS and CDR2 is SASEGT. The CDR3 sequence is 15 residues long. The chain's CDR3 is CASSDSSGGAGEQYF. The CDR3 coding sequence is TGTGCCAGCAGTGATTCTAGCGGGGGGGCCGGCGAGCAGTACTTC.

The chain recombines TRBV30 with TRBJ2-1; the D gene is possibly TRBD2 (5 bases). The CDR3 runs 16 residues. CDR1 is GTSNPN and CDR2 is SVGIG in the germline V gene (reference sequence). V was cut by 4 bases and J by 0 bases, with 16 bases left in between. DNA of the CDR3: TGTGCCTGGACCAGCGCCTCTAGCAGCTCCTACAATGAGCAGTTCTTC. As protein: CAWTSASSSSYNEQFF.

The rearrangement uses TRBV11-2 and TRBJ2-7, with D tentatively TRBD1 (6 bases). Germline CDR1 reads SGHAT; CDR2 reads FQNNGV. V was shortened by 4 bases and J by 2 bases, with 9 bases between the two germline ends. The CDR3 sequence is 13 residues long. In nucleotides, the CDR3 is TGTGCCAGCAGCTCGGACAGAGCCTACGAGCAGTACTTC. It yields the protein CASSSDRAYEQYF. The complete variable domain, with remaining parts taken from reference TRBV11-2 and TRBJ2-7, reads EAGVAQSPRYKIIEKRQSVAFWCNPISGHATLYWYQQILGQGPKLLIQFQNNGVVDDSQLPKDRFSAERLKGVDSTLKIQPAKLEDSAVYLCASSSDRAYEQYFGPGTRLTVT.

This chain links TRBV25-1 with TRBJ1-2; D might be TRBD1 (5 bases). The germline V and J ends were trimmed by 5 bases and 4 bases, with 14 bases remaining between them. Germline CDR1 reads MGHDK; CDR2 reads SYGVNS. CDR3 length: 14 amino acids. In DNA form, the CDR3 reads TGTGCCAGCAGTCCTCCGACAGACTCCTATGGCTACACCTTC. Protein sequence: CASSPPTDSYGYTF.

The chain joins TRBV7-8 to TRBJ1-5; no definite D call. Germline assignment: CDR1 SGHVS and CDR2 FQNEAQ. The CDR3 sequence is 10 residues long. With 5 bases removed from V and 11 bases from J, the gap between germline ends came to 7 bases. The DNA of the CDR3 is TGTGCCAGCAGCCCCCACACCCAGCATTTT. Amino acids: CASSPHTQHF.

V is TRBV7-6 and J is TRBJ2-1; 9 bases agree with TRBD2. Germline lookup yields CDR1 SGHVS and CDR2 FNYEAQ. The CDR3 has 16 residues. Germline trimming cut 1 base from V and 3 bases from J; bases unmatched to any gene: 4. CDR3 region: CASSLVGGGGYNEQFF. The CDR3 coding sequence is TGTGCCAGCAGCTTAGTTGGCGGGGGGGGCTACAATGAGCAGTTCTTC.

This chain links TRBV6-5 with TRBJ2-7; the D gene is possibly TRBD2 (6 bases). This CDR3 region has 12 residues. V lost 4 bases to trimming and J lost 7 bases, with 11 bases between them. Germline CDR1 and CDR2: MNHEY and SVGAGI. DNA for the CDR3: TGTGCCAGCAGTTTTGGTAGCGGAGAGCAGTACGTC. Protein: CASSFGSGEQYV.

The rearrangement uses TRBV27 and TRBJ2-6, with D unclear. Trimming removed 5 bases from V and 2 bases from J, with 10 bases in between. This CDR3 is 15 amino acids long. Germline assignment: CDR1 MNHEY and CDR2 SMNVEV (reference sequence). The CDR3 bases are TGTGCCAGCAGTCCGGGTTGGACTGGGGCCAACGTCCTGACTTTC. It encodes CASSPGWTGANVLTF.

The chain combines TRBV27 with TRBJ2-7, with 9 bases matching TRBD2. CDR1 is MNHEY and CDR2 is SMNVEV in the germline V gene (reference sequence). The CDR3 has 14 residues. J gave up 7 bases and V 5 bases, and 9 bases lay outside the gene matches. The CDR3 nucleotides are TGTGCCAGCAGTCCGGGACTAGCCCGAGGGGAGCAGTACTTC. Its protein is CASSPGLARGEQYF.

V and J are TRBV7-2 and TRBJ2-6, with unresolved D. The CDR3 covers 13 residues. V lost 5 bases and J 8 bases, leaving 10 bases between the germline ends. Germline CDR1 reads SGHTA; CDR2 reads FQGNSA. CDR3 residues: CASSQTAPNVLTF. DNA of the CDR3: TGTGCCAGCAGCCAAACGGCGCCCAACGTCCTGACTTTC.